The 30 T cell receptor beta chains below all came from one sample that was sequenced in a study of shared clonotypes between healthy human individuals. Measured with immunoSEQ multiplex PCR; TCRdb has only the in-frame clones, and not every one. This sample has around 2,000,000 clones; roughly 96% occur once, and the top ten carry roughly 0.13%. Sequenced input: naive CD4+ T cells sorted from blood. Specified subset: CD45RA+ positively selected. Receptors were obtained from a man aged 18 to 29 in good health.

This clone is a singleton in its sample. V gene TRBV2 combines with J gene TRBJ2-1; 15 nucleotides match TRBD2. Germline CDR1 and CDR2: SNHLY and FYNNEI. Germline trimming cut 2 bases from V and 14 bases from J; bases unmatched to any gene: 7. The CDR3 loop spans 15 amino acids. This chain's CDR3 is CASSEKGTSGGRKFF. The CDR3 DNA follows: TGTGCCAGCAGTGAAAAAGGGACTAGCGGGGGGCGCAAGTTCTTC.

The rearrangement links TRBV19 to TRBJ1-4, with 7 bases lining up with TRBD1. Germline CDR1 LNHDA, CDR2 SQIVND (reference sequence). The CDR3 length is 15 residues. The trim removed 5 bases at V and 5 bases at J, leaving 8 bases unmatched. This chain's CDR3 is CASSWGQTPNEKLFF. The DNA for the CDR3 is TGTGCCAGTAGTTGGGGACAGACCCCGAATGAAAAACTGTTTTTT.

The chain has TRBV19 and TRBJ1-1; D ambiguous. The CDR3 covers 12 residues. CDR1 is LNHDA and CDR2 is SQIVND in the germline V gene (reference sequence). Trimming cost V 8 bases and J 1 base, with 8 bases left between them. CDR3 in amino acids: CASGNSNTEAFF. In DNA, the CDR3 is TGTGCCAGTGGTAACTCGAACACTGAAGCTTTCTTT. Drawing the rest from reference TRBV19 and TRBJ1-1, the complete variable domain is DGGITQSPKYLFRKEGQNVTLSCEQNLNHDAMYWYRQDPGQGLRLIYYSQIVNDFQKGDIAEGYSVSREKKESFPLTVTSAQKNPTAFYLCASGNSNTEAFFGQGTRLTVV.

This clone has just one count. The chain links TRBV19 to TRBJ2-3; D remains ambiguous. Germline CDR1 reads LNHDA; CDR2 reads SQIVND (reference sequence). V shed 5 bases and J shed 0 bases, with 6 bases lying between them. CDR3 length: 13 residues. CDR3 nucleotide sequence: TGTGCCAGTAGTCGTCCTAGCACAGATACGCAGTATTTT. Translated, it gives CASSRPSTDTQYF. The variable domain in full, with the rest retrieved from reference TRBV19 and TRBJ2-3, is DGGITQSPKYLFRKEGQNVTLSCEQNLNHDAMYWYRQDPGQGLRLIYYSQIVNDFQKGDIAEGYSVSREKKESFPLTVTSAQKNPTAFYLCASSRPSTDTQYFGPGTRLTVL.

The J gene is TRBJ2-1, the V gene TRBV28; D gene uncertain. Germline loops: CDR1 MDHEN, CDR2 SYDVKM. V lost 2 bases to trimming and J lost 14 bases, with 13 bases between them. The CDR3 covers 12 residues. The CDR3 region is CASSLSRFFEFF. The CDR3 DNA follows: TGTGCCAGCAGTTTAAGCCGTTTTTTTGAGTTCTTC. Looking up the rest from reference TRBV28 and TRBJ2-1 gives the full variable domain: DVKVTQSSRYLVKRTGEKVFLECVQDMDHENMFWYRQDPGLGLRLIYFSYDVKMKEKGDIPEGYSVSREKKERFSLILESASTNQTSMYLCASSLSRFFEFFGPGTRLTVL.

In DNA, the CDR3 is TGTGCCTGGAGTCATAGGGGGGTTACCCTAGGAAAACTGTTTTTT. Its protein is CAWSHRGVTLGKLFF. The rearrangement uses TRBV30 and TRBJ1-4, with D perhaps matching TRBD1 (6 bases). The CDR3 is made up of 15 amino acids. The V end lost 2 bases, the J end lost 10 bases, and 20 bases lay between the germline ends. Germline V gene lookup returns CDR1 GTSNPN and CDR2 SVGIG (reference sequence).

The chain uses TRBV11-2 and TRBJ1-2; D gene unclear. The CDR3 totals 13 residues. The germline V gene has CDR1 SGHAT and CDR2 FQNNGV. V lost 3 bases, J lost 8 bases, and 13 bases lay in between. CDR3 region: CASSFTPDRGYTF. As DNA, the CDR3 is TGTGCCAGCAGCTTTACGCCAGACCGGGGCTACACCTTC.

A note on this clone: This specimen includes other DNA sequences encoding the same CDR3. This chain connects TRBV2 to TRBJ2-3, with a possible D match to TRBD2 (6 bases). This CDR3 is 13 amino acids long. Germline-derived CDR1 and CDR2 are SNHLY and FYNNEI. V lost 11 bases and J lost 4, with 16 bases in between. The CDR3 sequence: CALNAGLPDTQYF. DNA for the CDR3: TGTGCCCTCAACGCGGGACTCCCAGATACGCAGTATTTT.

In its sample, this clone was seen once. The chain uses TRBV30 and TRBJ1-1; the match to TRBD1 covers 8 bases. CDR1 and CDR2 (germline): GTSNPN, SVGIG (reference sequence). J lost 6 bases, V lost 5 bases, and 8 bases had no gene match. The CDR3 sequence is 13 residues long. The CDR3 is CAWAIQGASEAFF. The DNA of the CDR3 is TGTGCCTGGGCGATTCAGGGGGCCTCTGAAGCTTTCTTT.

This sequence joins TRBV5-6 and TRBJ2-7; 8 bases align to TRBD1. Germline trimming cut 0 bases from V and 2 bases from J; bases unmatched to any gene: 7. The germline V gene encodes CDR1 SGHDT and CDR2 YYEEEE. The CDR3 consists of 16 residues. This chain's CDR3 is CASSLGQGRRPYEQYF. The DNA for the CDR3 is TGTGCCAGCAGCTTGGGACAGGGGCGACGCCCCTACGAGCAGTACTTC.

The chain uses TRBV19 and TRBJ2-1, with a possible D match to TRBD2 (5 bases). V was cut by 5 bases and J by 7 bases, with 15 bases left in between. Germline V gives CDR1 LNHDA, CDR2 SQIVND (reference sequence). This CDR3 is built from 14 residues. DNA of the CDR3: TGTGCCAGTAGTTGGTGGGAGTCGAGAAATGAGCAGTTCTTC. This codes for CASSWWESRNEQFF.

V and J are TRBV6-5 and TRBJ2-1; D tentatively fits TRBD1 or TRBD2 (5 bases each). Germline loops: CDR1 MNHEY, CDR2 SVGAGI. V was clipped by 6 bases and J by 2 bases, with 14 bases between them. The CDR3 is made up of 15 amino acids. The chain's CDR3 is CASRIPGTAYNEQFF. As DNA, the CDR3 is TGTGCCAGCAGAATTCCCGGGACGGCCTACAATGAGCAGTTCTTC.

This clone was seen a single time. The chain recombines TRBV5-1 with TRBJ2-1; D may be TRBD1 (6 bases). Deletions cut 9 bases from V and 0 bases from J, with 22 bases between. Germline V gene data show CDR1 as SGHRS and CDR2 as YFSETQ. The CDR3 loop spans 17 amino acids. The CDR3 region is CATSTGGSGSSYNEQFF. CDR3 bases: TGCGCCACTTCGACAGGTGGAAGCGGTAGCTCCTACAATGAGCAGTTCTTC.

The chain couples TRBV4-3 to TRBJ2-2; 12 positions match TRBD2. V dropped 2 bases and J dropped 5; count of bases not matched to a gene: 0. From germline, CDR1 is LGHNA and CDR2 YSLEER. CDR3 length equals 15 residues. The CDR3: CASSQLAGGTGELFF. CDR3 in DNA: TGCGCCAGCAGCCAACTAGCGGGAGGGACCGGGGAGCTGTTTTTT.

The genes are TRBV29-1 and TRBJ2-5; D might be TRBD1 (6 bases). Trimming took 7 bases from V and 2 from J, leaving 11 bases between them. CDR3 length equals 12 residues. Germline V gives CDR1 SQVTM, CDR2 ANQGSEA. CDR3 residues: CSAGQLQETQYF. DNA of the CDR3: TGCAGCGCCGGACAGTTACAAGAGACCCAGTACTTC.

Only one count was recorded for this clone. CDR3 sequence: CASSRPGQGSSPLHF. The CDR3 DNA reads TGTGCCAGCAGCCGACCGGGACAGGGCTCTTCACCCCTCCACTTT. J is TRBJ1-6 and V is TRBV6-5; 9 nucleotides line up with TRBD1. J lost 9 bases, V lost 6 bases, and 9 bases had no gene match. This CDR3 spans 15 amino acids. Germline V gene lookup returns CDR1 MNHEY and CDR2 SVGAGI.

In this sample, this clone turned up once. The chain combines TRBV6-1 with TRBJ2-2; TRBD2 agrees at 8 bases. V lost 4 bases and J lost 0; bases outside the gene matches: 7. CDR1 MNHNS and CDR2 SASEGT come from the germline V gene. The CDR3 consists of 17 residues. CDR3 bases: TGTGCCAGCAGTGCTCGGGCGGGAGGTTCGAACACCGGGGAGCTGTTTTTT. Residues: CASSARAGGSNTGELFF.

On this clone: Other nucleotide sequences in the sample specify the same CDR3. J is TRBJ1-1 and V is TRBV9; 7 bases fit TRBD1. CDR3 size: 14 residues. V was pared by 3 bases and J by 0 bases, with 2 bases of the junction left unmatched. Germline V gives CDR1 SGDLS, CDR2 YYNGEE. CDR3 protein: CASSETGMNTEAFF. The CDR3 coding sequence is TGTGCCAGCAGCGAGACAGGGATGAACACTGAAGCTTTCTTT.

The chain has TRBV11-2 and TRBJ2-7; D is uncertain. The germline V and J ends were trimmed by 5 bases and 0 bases, with 17 bases remaining between them. CDR3 size: 16 residues. Germline CDR1 is SGHAT and CDR2 is FQNNGV. This CDR3 reads CASSPKLTGFSYEQYF. In DNA form, the CDR3 reads TGTGCCAGCAGCCCCAAGCTGACCGGCTTCTCCTACGAGCAGTACTTC.

The chain uses TRBV19 and TRBJ2-1; 11 nucleotides match TRBD2. Germline V lookup: CDR1 LNHDA, CDR2 SQIVND (reference sequence). This CDR3 spans 15 amino acids. Unmatched junction bases numbered 6, after V lost 5 bases and J lost 6 bases. The CDR3 region has the DNA TGTGCCAGTAGTCTACGACTAGCGGGGCCCAATGAGCAGTTCTTC. This sequence encodes CASSLRLAGPNEQFF.

V is TRBV11-2 and J is TRBJ2-7, with 8 bases lining up with TRBD1. CDR3 length equals 14 residues. J was trimmed by 3 bases and V by 4 bases; bases with no gene match: 5. The germline V gene has CDR1 SGHAT and CDR2 FQNNGV. CDR3 in amino acids: CASSSGQGFYEQYF. CDR3 DNA sequence: TGTGCCAGCAGCTCAGGACAGGGATTCTACGAGCAGTACTTC.

The rearrangement uses TRBV5-1 and TRBJ2-7; 10 bases are shared with TRBD2. Germline values: CDR1 SGHRS, CDR2 YFSETQ. Losses at the gene ends were 5 bases for V and 0 bases for J; bases not matched to a gene: 11. The CDR3 contains 17 residues. The CDR3 bases are TGCGCCAGCAGTCTTTGGACTAGCGGACCGAGCTCCTACGAGCAGTACTTC. This sequence encodes CASSLWTSGPSSYEQYF.

The chain recombines TRBV5-1 with TRBJ2-4; a possible D gene is TRBD1 (6 bases). Trimming took 2 bases from V and 3 from J, leaving 15 bases between them. This CDR3 has 16 amino acids. Germline V lookup: CDR1 SGHRS, CDR2 YFSETQ. Here the CDR3 DNA reads TGCGCCAGCAGCTTAGAACGTCAGGGGAGCAAAAACATTCAGTACTTC. Translation: CASSLERQGSKNIQYF.

V usage is TRBV28 and J usage is TRBJ1-5; D may be TRBD1 (6 bases). The CDR3 runs to 15 residues. Germline CDR1 MDHEN, CDR2 SYDVKM. V was clipped by 4 bases and J by 4 bases, with 14 bases between them. Here the CDR3 reads CASSSRGNGNQPQHF. The CDR3 nucleotides are TGTGCCAGCAGTTCCAGGGGTAATGGAAATCAGCCCCAGCATTTT.

V gene TRBV28 combines with J gene TRBJ1-1; D possibly corresponds to TRBD1 (5 bases). The ends were cut back, 2 bases at V and 12 bases at J, with 13 bases in the middle. This CDR3 spans 12 amino acids. Germline assignment: CDR1 MDHEN and CDR2 SYDVKM. DNA of the CDR3: TGTGCCAGCAGTTTAGGGGCAGGGCAAACTTTCTTT. Protein sequence: CASSLGAGQTFF.

In its sample, this clone was seen a few times. The V and J genes are TRBV5-6 and TRBJ2-1, with unresolved D. The CDR3 covers 9 residues. Trimming pared 3 bases from V and 15 bases from J, leaving 7 bases between. Per the germline V gene, CDR1 is SGHDT and CDR2 is YYEEEE. In DNA form, the CDR3 reads TGTGCCAGCAGCTCTGACTTGTTCTTC. Translated: CASSSDLFF.

In regard to this clone: This sample includes further DNA sequences coding for the same CDR3. V is TRBV20-1 and J is TRBJ2-5; D unresolved. Germline V lookup: CDR1 DFQATT, CDR2 SNEGSKA (reference sequence). The CDR3 extends over 11 amino acids. The germline V and J ends were trimmed by 6 bases and 1 base, with 6 bases remaining between them. The CDR3 sequence: CSAPAQETQYF. CDR3 nucleotide sequence: TGCAGTGCGCCAGCCCAAGAGACCCAGTACTTC.

The rearrangement joins TRBV6-5 to TRBJ1-4; possible D gene TRBD1, 5 bases. Germline V lookup: CDR1 MNHEY, CDR2 SVGAGI. Trimming took off 5 bases at V and 4 bases at J, with 14 bases between the two ends. The CDR3 consists of 15 residues. The CDR3 nucleotides are TGTGCCAGCAGTCCCTCGGGGGTCCTTAATGAAAAACTGTTTTTT. This codes for CASSPSGVLNEKLFF.

This sequence joins TRBV10-3 and TRBJ2-1; D unresolved. V lost 0 bases, J lost 5 bases, and 8 bases lay in between. From germline, CDR1 is ENHRY and CDR2 SYGVKD. CDR3 length equals 14 residues. Here the CDR3 reads CAISESEYNNEQFF. Here the CDR3 DNA reads TGTGCCATCAGTGAGTCGGAATACAACAATGAGCAGTTCTTC.

This CDR3 reads CAWTSGTGTNQPQHF. The CDR3 bases are TGTGCCTGGACCTCCGGGACAGGGACGAACCAGCCCCAGCATTTT. The chain combines TRBV30 with TRBJ1-5; 9 bases match TRBD1. CDR3 length: 15 amino acids. V lost 4 bases to trimming and J lost 7 bases; unmatched junction nucleotides: 11. Germline V gives CDR1 GTSNPN, CDR2 SVGIG (reference sequence).